These T cell receptor beta chains were read from a single sample in a study of blood T cell repertoires in COVID-19. Assay used: immunoSEQ multiplex PCR; TCRdb lists only in-frame clones, some missing. Of about 140,000 clones in the sample, roughly 81% were seen once. The sample comprised peripheral blood. The receptors shown here come from a human donor with acute or convalescent COVID-19. The donor label of this sample is uncertain. The CDR3 runs from the conserved cysteine through the conserved F or W. D genes are given only for firm matches. The size of a clone is reported for some rows only, either as once, few or many, or as a class for expanded clones.

NA	TRBV6-5	15	NA	TRBJ2-1	CASRIDISNYNEQFF	TGTGCCAGCAGAATAGACATATCGAACTACAATGAGCAGTTCTTC
NA	TRBV28	13	NA	TRBJ1-2	CASSFGTNYGYTF	TGTGCCAGCAGTTTCGGGACAAACTATGGCTACACCTTC
TRBD1	TRBV5-8	15	NA	TRBJ1-1	CASNRDRLGHPQAFF	TGTGCCAGCAACCGGGACAGGCTCGGTCATCCTCAAGCTTTCTTT
NA	TRBV6-5	15	NA	TRBJ1-3	CASRRDPDSGNTIYF	TGTGCCAGCCGGAGGGATCCGGACTCTGGAAACACCATATATTTT
TRBD1	TRBV6-2/TRBV6-3	15	NA	TRBJ1-5	CASSFRGASNQPQHF	TGTGCCAGCAGTTTCAGGGGGGCTAGCAATCAGCCCCAGCATTTT
TRBD1	TRBV24-1	14	NA	TRBJ1-5	CATSEKGAGQPQHF	TGTGCCACCAGTGAGAAGGGGGCCGGACAGCCCCAGCATTTT
TRBD2	TRBV7-3	17	NA	TRBJ2-1	CASSSYGLAGGGEEQFF	TGTGCCAGCAGCTCCTACGGGCTAGCGGGAGGAGGGGAAGAGCAGTTCTTC
NA	TRBV7-2	11	NA	TRBJ1-1	CASSRESRAFF	TGTGCCAGCAGCCGGGAGTCCCGGGCTTTCTTT
TRBD1	TRBV5-4	14	NA	TRBJ1-1	CASRLDRVGTEAFF	TGTGCCAGCAGACTTGACAGGGTCGGCACTGAAGCTTTCTTT
NA	TRBV24-1	14	NA	TRBJ2-2	CATSVAAYTGELFF	TGTGCCACCAGTGTCGCGGCCTACACCGGGGAGCTGTTTTTT
TRBD2	TRBV7-2	15	NA	TRBJ2-7	CASSSAGLAGYEQYF	TGTGCCAGCAGCTCTGCGGGACTAGCCGGCTACGAGCAGTACTTC
TRBD1	TRBV28	17	NA	TRBJ1-1	CASRLGQGATLKTEAFF	TGTGCCAGCAGACTCGGACAGGGGGCGACGTTAAAGACTGAAGCTTTCTTT
NA	TRBV7-9	17	NA	TRBJ1-1	CASSLVSTGRENTEAFF	TGTGCCAGCAGCTTAGTTTCGACAGGTCGGGAGAACACTGAAGCTTTCTTT
NA	TRBV27	13	few	TRBJ1-2	CASSKQGPLGYTF	TGTGCCAGCAGTAAGCAGGGCCCCCTGGGCTACACCTTC
NA	TRBV18	17	few	TRBJ1-3	CASSPTRVSPSGNTIYF	TGTGCCAGCTCACCAACGAGGGTCTCCCCCTCTGGAAACACCATATATTTT
TRBD1	TRBV6-5	15	NA	TRBJ2-2	CASTERTGIPGELFF	TGTGCCAGCACCGAAAGGACAGGGATCCCCGGGGAGCTGTTTTTT
TRBD2	TRBV13	15	NA	TRBJ2-7	CARTHTGGGGAEQYF	TGTGCCCGCACACACACGGGCGGGGGGGGAGCGGAGCAGTACTTC
NA	TRBV4-1	13	NA	TRBJ2-1	CASSQPGLREQFF	TGCGCCAGCAGCCAACCCGGACTAAGGGAGCAGTTCTTC
NA	TRBV12-3/TRBV12-4	12	few	TRBJ1-2	CATSGPPGGYTF	TGTGCCACTTCGGGTCCTCCGGGAGGCTACACCTTC
NA	TRBV5-1	17	NA	TRBJ2-2	CASSRLGGSGNTGELFF	TGCGCCAGCAGCCGACTCGGAGGGAGTGGGAACACCGGGGAGCTGTTTTTT
NA	TRBV28	13	NA	TRBJ1-2	CASSSPPPYGYTF	TGTGCCAGCAGTTCCCCTCCCCCCTATGGCTACACCTTC
TRBD1	TRBV28	15	NA	TRBJ1-6	CASRTPQGADSPLHF	TGTGCCAGCAGGACACCACAGGGGGCTGATTCACCCCTCCACTTT
TRBD1	TRBV18	15	NA	TRBJ2-3	CASSPLDRGTDTQYF	TGTGCCAGCTCACCACTGGACAGGGGCACAGATACGCAGTATTTT
NA	TRBV12-5	12	NA	TRBJ2-5	CASGPREETQYF	TGTGCTAGTGGTCCTCGAGAAGAGACCCAGTACTTC
NA	TRBV11-3	15	once	TRBJ2-1	CASSPGGASNNEQFF	TGTGCCAGCAGCCCCGGCGGGGCTTCCAACAATGAGCAGTTCTTC
TRBD2	TRBV28	16	NA	TRBJ2-1	CASPPSTSGGAGEQFF	TGTGCCTCCCCCCCATCGACTAGCGGGGGGGCTGGAGAGCAGTTCTTC
NA	TRBV28	12	NA	TRBJ1-2	CAVRGAANGYTF	TGTGCCGTCAGAGGAGCAGCGAATGGCTACACCTTC
NA	TRBV19	14	NA	TRBJ1-2	CASSMNTGIYGYTF	TGTGCCAGTAGTATGAACACAGGGATCTATGGCTACACCTTC
NA	TRBV7-3	16	NA	TRBJ2-2	CASSLTPTLETGELFF	TGTGCCAGCAGCTTAACCCCTACACTAGAGACCGGGGAGCTGTTTTTT
NA	TRBV19	13	NA	TRBJ1-2	CASSDRANYGYTF	TGTGCCAGTAGTGACAGAGCTAACTATGGCTACACCTTC
NA	TRBV10-1	13	NA	TRBJ1-2	CASSSKSPREDTF	TGCGCCAGCAGTTCTAAGAGCCCCAGGGAGGACACCTTC
NA	TRBV12-2	17	NA	TRBJ1-1	CASRPNRWTGVDTEAFF	TGTGCAAGTCGCCCAAACCGATGGACAGGGGTTGACACTGAAGCTTTCTTT
NA	TRBV4-3	16	NA	TRBJ2-1	CASSQDVALATWEQFF	TGCGCCAGCAGCCAAGACGTCGCGCTAGCTACATGGGAGCAGTTCTTC
TRBD1	TRBV7-3	15	NA	TRBJ1-2	CASSLGRQGGGGYTF	TGTGCCAGCAGCTTAGGGAGACAGGGAGGCGGAGGCTACACCTTC
TRBD1	TRBV4-3	15	NA	TRBJ2-7	CASSQDVDRVYEQYF	TGCGCCAGCAGCCAAGATGTGGACAGGGTCTACGAGCAGTACTTC
TRBD1	TRBV2	15	once	TRBJ1-2	CASSANGQGREGYTF	TGTGCCAGCAGTGCCAACGGACAGGGAAGGGAAGGCTACACCTTC
TRBD2	TRBV18	16	NA	TRBJ2-3	CASSPVSGESWDTQYF	TGTGCCAGCTCACCAGTAAGCGGGGAAAGCTGGGATACGCAGTATTTT
TRBD1	TRBV5-4	16	NA	TRBJ2-7	CASSFKGQGAQNEQYF	TGTGCCAGCAGCTTTAAAGGACAGGGGGCACAGAACGAGCAGTACTTC
TRBD2	TRBV19	16	NA	TRBJ2-7	CASSISPSGGFYEQYF	TGTGCCAGTAGTATTTCGCCTAGCGGGGGGTTCTACGAGCAGTACTTC
NA	TRBV5-1	14	NA	TRBJ1-4	CASSYREAGEKLFF	TGCGCCAGCAGCTACCGGGAGGCGGGTGAAAAACTGTTTTTT
TRBD1	TRBV2	10	NA	TRBJ1-4	CASGDRVLFF	TGTGCCAGCGGAGACAGGGTACTGTTTTTT
NA	TRBV2	16	NA	TRBJ1-6	CASTLRDTSDNSPLHF	TGTGCCAGCACACTCCGGGACACAAGTGATAATTCACCCCTCCACTTT
TRBD1	TRBV5-1	13	NA	TRBJ2-5	CASSLHRGETQYF	TGCGCCAGCAGCTTGCACAGGGGGGAGACCCAGTACTTC
NA	TRBV29-1	14	NA	TRBJ1-1	CSVAVSLVATEAFF	TGCAGCGTTGCGGTCAGTCTAGTGGCGACTGAAGCTTTCTTT
TRBD1	TRBV11-3	16	NA	TRBJ1-2	CASSLEDRVPSRGYTF	TGTGCCAGCAGCTTAGAGGACAGGGTCCCGTCTAGGGGCTACACCTTC
TRBD1	TRBV10-3	14	NA	TRBJ1-2	CAIREQGANYGYTF	TGTGCCATCCGTGAGCAGGGGGCTAACTATGGCTACACCTTC
NA	TRBV30	13	few	TRBJ1-5	CAWSPQVDQPQHF	TGTGCCTGGAGCCCCCAGGTGGATCAGCCCCAGCATTTT
NA	TRBV18	14	NA	TRBJ1-1	CASSQGGGNTEAFF	TGTGCCAGCTCACAGGGAGGGGGGAACACTGAAGCTTTCTTT
NA	TRBV21-1	15	NA	TRBJ1-1	CASSKARQGGTEAFF	TGTGCCAGCAGCAAAGCGCGACAGGGGGGCACTGAAGCTTTCTTT
TRBD1	TRBV19	15	NA	TRBJ2-7	CASRRTGTASYEQYF	TGTGCCAGTAGAAGAACCGGGACAGCTTCCTACGAGCAGTACTTC
NA	TRBV11-1	15	NA	TRBJ1-2	CASSKGLGPDYGYTF	TGTGCCAGCAGCAAAGGCCTGGGGCCTGACTATGGCTACACCTTC
NA	TRBV6-2/TRBV6-3	15	NA	TRBJ1-2	CASSYSNRQSYGYTF	TGTGCCAGCAGTTACTCAAATCGACAGTCCTATGGCTACACCTTC
NA	TRBV5-8	13	few	TRBJ2-5	CASAFWGHETQYF	TGTGCCAGCGCTTTTTGGGGGCACGAGACCCAGTACTTC
NA	TRBV12-2	16	NA	TRBJ2-3	CASRQTGEQGPDTQYF	TGTGCAAGTCGCCAGACGGGAGAGCAGGGCCCAGATACGCAGTATTTT